The present entry profiles one T cell receptor (beta chain) with its context. The antigen is not known. Time point reported: patch test 2, 6 weeks after DPC sensitization. Treatment given: therapeutic diphenylcyclopropenone sensitization with weekly scalp DPC. The starting material, unfractionated whole blood, was used for total RNA extraction. These data come from a study of human T cells and chemical hapten exposure. Study-level background: Sensitization involved placing 2% DPC onto a roughly 2 cm by roughly 2 cm region of upper inner arm skin. Study conclusions and caveats: Significantly more large CDR3 similarity clusters were formed by expanded TCRs than by controls.

The CDR3 is 15 amino acids. The V gene's germline CDR1 is LNHDA and CDR2 SQIVND (reference sequence). V lost 7 bases, J lost 6 bases, and 11 bases stayed unmatched. TCRdb passed the RACE reads through MiXCR, listing each CDR3 protein once. The table has 140,000 or so distinct CDR3 sequences, about 10% seen once. The gene calls are TRBV19 and TRBJ1-5; 8 bases agree with TRBD1. The receptor was isolated from a woman aged 50 to 60 with alopecia areata. Some clones in this sample may be carry-over from other donors' samples. The sample here was whole blood, taken in connection with sensitization to the hapten diphenylcyclopropenone (DPC). CDR3 sequence: CASTRTGMTIQPQHF. CDR3 in DNA: TGTGCCAGTACCCGGACAGGGATGACAATTCAGCCCCAGCATTTT. The full variable domain, rest sourced from reference TRBV19 and TRBJ1-5, is DGGITQSPKYLFRKEGQNVTLSCEQNLNHDAMYWYRQDPGQGLRLIYYSQIVNDFQKGDIAEGYSVSREKKESFPLTVTSAQKNPTAFYLCASTRTGMTIQPQHFGDGTRLSIL.